The T cell receptor beta chain under discussion was sequenced for a study of T cell responses to AZD1222 COVID-19 vaccine. Assay: immunoSEQ multiplex PCR; the TCRdb copy retains only in-frame clones and omits some. The sample holds under 170,000 clones, about 95% seen once. Study results and caveats: It was only a handful of AZD1222 recipients who were seropositive at baseline.

Comment on this clone: Its cognate antigen is unknown.

Germline lookup yields CDR1 SNHLY and CDR2 FYNNEI. The V gene lost 4 bases and the J gene lost 1 base, with 8 bases spanning the gap. This CDR3 contains 14 residues. This clonotype originated in an adult in good health. The chain links TRBV2 to TRBJ1-5; D is unclear. Source: peripheral blood, taken on day 0 of AZD1222 vaccination. Here the CDR3 DNA reads TGTGCCAGCAGTGGACGGGTAAGCAATCAGCCCCAGCATTTT. It is translated as CASSGRVSNQPQHF. The full variable domain, rest sourced from reference TRBV2 and TRBJ1-5, is EPEVTQTPSHQVTQMGQEVILRCVPISNHLYFYWYRQILGQKVEFLVSFYNNEISEKSEIFDDQFSVERPDGSNFTLKIRSTKLEDSAMYFCASSGRVSNQPQHFGDGTRLSIL.